This entry lists 23 T cell receptor beta chains sequenced from one sample in a study of CD8+CD57+ T cells in acquired aplastic anemia. Those patients picked for sequencing had displayed CD8+CD57+ cell expansion on flow cytometry. TCR beta VDJ and CDR3 profiles were obtained from a genomic DNA template. TCRdb used MiXCR to reprocess the reads, holding one entry per CDR3 protein. The sample lists fewer than 300,000 distinct CDR3 sequences, around 82% seen once, with 35% to 50% in the top ten. Sequencing was done on a sample of sorted CD4+, CD8+, or CD8+CD57+ T cells (not recorded which) from PBMCs. Every receptor here comes from a human donor with aplastic anemia.

As to this clonotype: Likely a read error: the CDR3 ends without its conserved phenylalanine or tryptophan. The CDR3 DNA follows: TGTGCCAGCAGGGTCGTGCCCGGGGATCTGCAGTATGTT. It encodes CASRVVPGDLQYV. The V gene is TRBV7-9, the J gene TRBJ2-3; D is possibly TRBD2 (5 bases). The CDR3 sequence is 13 residues long. Germline V gene data show CDR1 as SEHNR and CDR2 as FQNEAQ (reference sequence). V dropped 6 bases and J dropped 11 bases, with 18 bases sitting between them.

The V and J genes are TRBV4-2 and TRBJ2-3, with D perhaps TRBD2 (6 bases). V lost 0 bases and J 1 base, leaving 11 bases between the germline ends. This CDR3 is 16 amino acids long. CDR1 LGHNA and CDR2 YNFKEQ come from the germline V gene. The CDR3 DNA reads TGTGCCAGCAGCCAAGACGGCGGGGATCGCACAGATACGCAGTATTTT. It codes for CASSQDGGDRTDTQYF.

About this clonotype itself: The CDR3 does not end in the conserved phenylalanine or tryptophan, so this is likely a read error. The limits of the CDR3 on the DNA are not certain, so only TCRdb's listed CDR3 is given. The chain employs TRBV2 and TRBJ2-5; no check of the table's D call, TRBD2, against the DNA was made. CDR1 and CDR2 (germline): SNHLY, FYNNEI. The CDR3 contains 15 residues when both ends are counted. This chain's CDR3 is CASSEESGAEETHYV.

Comment on this clonotype: The DNA is omitted, as the CDR3 cannot be located on it reliably, and the CDR3 follows TCRdb's listing. CDR3 residues: CASRGAGNIQYFEFF. The chain joins TRBV9 to TRBJ2-1. The V gene's germline CDR1 is SGDLS and CDR2 YYNGEE. Ends included, the CDR3 has 15 residues.

This clonotype was seen a handful of times. The DNA is omitted, as the CDR3 cannot be located on it reliably, and the CDR3 follows TCRdb's listing. The chain is built from TRBV7-9 and TRBJ2-3. Both ends counted, the CDR3 spans 14 residues. Germline V gives CDR1 SEHNR, CDR2 FQNEAQ (reference sequence). The CDR3 spells CASSLGGYGYTFGF.

In its sample, this clonotype was seen a few times. A read error may be the cause here, since a much bigger clone is one base away. The chain combines TRBV7-8 with TRBJ2-6; possible D gene TRBD2, 6 bases. The ends were cut back, 0 bases at V and 13 bases at J, with 22 bases in the middle. CDR1 is SGHVS and CDR2 is FQNEAQ in the germline V gene. The CDR3 extends over 17 amino acids. The CDR3 here is CASSLAGGPDRQYVLTF. In nucleotides, the CDR3 is TGTGCCAGCAGCTTAGCGGGAGGTCCCGATAGGCAGTATGTCCTGACTTTC.

Concerning this clonotype itself: One end of the junction is discordant with germline, which a read error may explain. The V call is TRBV7-9, the J call TRBJ2-3, with D unclear. CDR1 is SEHNR, CDR2 FQNEAQ, per germline (reference sequence). This CDR3 region has 14 residues. The CDR3 DNA reads as TGTGCCAGCAGCTTAGCGAGAGGTCCGGGTACGCATTATTTT. Protein: CASSLARGPGTHYF.

The V and J genes are TRBV6-4 and TRBJ2-2; no firm D call. From germline, CDR1 is MRHNA and CDR2 SNTAGT. This CDR3 region has 14 residues. Trimming removed 5 bases at V and 0 bases at J, with 7 bases between. The CDR3 DNA reads as TGTGCCAGCAGTTTTCTTCCGAACACCGGGGAGCTGTTTTTT. This codes for CASSFLPNTGELFF.

The chain couples TRBV5-4 to TRBJ2-3, with no clear D. CDR3 length: 13 residues. The germline V gene has CDR1 SGHNT and CDR2 YYREEE (reference sequence). V shed 2 bases and J shed 4 bases, with 8 bases lying between them. The CDR3, as DNA: TGTGCCAGCAGCTTTACCACAGCAGATACGCAGTATTTT. This sequence encodes CASSFTTADTQYF.

Of note for this clonotype: No conserved phenylalanine or tryptophan ends this CDR3, so it is likely a read error. The DNA is omitted, as the CDR3 cannot be located on it reliably, and the CDR3 follows TCRdb's listing. This chain connects TRBV2 to TRBJ2-2; the table's D call TRBD1 went unverified against the DNA. The CDR3 region is 16 residues in length, termini included. Looked up from germline, CDR1 is SNHLY and CDR2 is FYNNEI. CDR3 loop: CASGDWGTDTQYFVPC.

V gene TRBV7-8 combines with J gene TRBJ1-1; tentative D call: TRBD1 (6 bases). The CDR3 sequence is 15 residues long. The V end lost 0 bases, the J end lost 14 bases, and 22 bases lay between the germline ends. Germline V gene data show CDR1 as SGHVS and CDR2 as FQNEAQ. The CDR3 DNA is TGTGCCAGCAGCTTAGCGCGGGGAGGGGGGGAGACCCAGTTCTTT. Amino acid sequence: CASSLARGGGETQFF.

On this clonotype itself: An end of the junction does not agree with germline; a read error may underlie this. This chain links TRBV7-9 with TRBJ1-2; TRBD1 is a possible D gene (5 bases). CDR3 size: 13 residues. Germline assignment: CDR1 SEHNR and CDR2 FQNEAQ (reference sequence). The CDR3 loop is CASSGRTHHGNTF. The CDR3 DNA follows: TGTGCCAGCAGTGGTAGGACACATCATGGCAACACCTTC. The full variable domain, in which reference TRBV7-9 and TRBJ1-2 provide the parts outside the CDR3, is DTGVSQNPRHKITKRGQNVTFRCDPISEHNRLYWYRQTLGQGPEFLTYFQNEAQLEKSRLLSDRFSAERPKGSFSTLEIQRTEQGDSAMYLCASSGRTHHGNTFGSGTRLTVV.

CDR3 DNA: TGTGCCAGCAGTGAACGCCCGATTAACTATGGCTACACCTTC. Amino acids: CASSERPINYGYTF. V usage is TRBV6-1 and J usage is TRBJ1-2; D is uncertain. The CDR3 has 14 amino acids. V shed 2 bases and J shed 1 base, with 8 bases lying between them. Germline V lookup: CDR1 MNHNS, CDR2 SASEGT.

Concerning this clonotype itself: The conserved phenylalanine or tryptophan is not found at the CDR3 terminus, so this likely reflects a read error. The DNA is omitted, as the CDR3 cannot be located on it reliably, and the CDR3 follows TCRdb's listing. CDR3 sequence: CASSLRGGGTGEL. The rearrangement joins TRBV7-3 to TRBJ2-1; TRBD1, as called in the table, went unchecked against the DNA. Germline CDR1 is SGHTA and CDR2 is FQGTGA. The CDR3 spans 13 residues, counting both ends.

The chain joins TRBV7-9 to TRBJ2-2; 10 bases match TRBD1. The germline V gene encodes CDR1 SEHNR and CDR2 FQNEAQ (reference sequence). V was clipped by 5 bases and J by 3 bases; unmatched bases: 9. This CDR3 has 17 amino acids. The CDR3 region is CASSLGTGAAYTGELFF. The CDR3 DNA reads TGTGCCAGCAGCCTCGGGACAGGGGCCGCGTACACCGGGGAGCTGTTTTTT.

Concerning this clonotype itself: The DNA is omitted, as the CDR3 cannot be located on it reliably, and the CDR3 follows TCRdb's listing. CDR3 in amino acids: CAIPDGTEAFFGQYF. The V call is TRBV7-9, the J call TRBJ2-7; whether TRBD2, the table's D call, matches the DNA was not checked. The CDR3 is 15 amino acids long, termini counted. The germline gives CDR1 SEHNR, CDR2 FQNEAQ (reference sequence).

As DNA, the CDR3 is TGTGCCAGCAGCGTAGGGTACGGTACGCAGTATTTTCAGTACTTC. It translates to CASSVGYGTQYFQYF. The gene calls are TRBV9 and TRBJ2-5; D is unclear. CDR3 size: 15 residues. Germline CDR1 and CDR2: SGDLS and YYNGEE. V dropped 0 bases and J dropped 11 bases, with 20 bases sitting between them.

The chain employs TRBV7-4 and TRBJ2-7, with a weak D call TRBD1 (5 bases). Trimming shortened V by 6 bases and J by 9 bases, and 24 bases separated the two germline ends. The CDR3 is 15 residues long. The germline V gene encodes CDR1 SGHVT and CDR2 SQSDAQ. The CDR3 DNA reads TGTGCCAGCAGTTTTTGGCAGGCCAGGGAAGACGCGCAGTACTTC. Its protein product is CASSFWQAREDAQYF. Full variable domain (missing parts from reference TRBV7-4 and TRBJ2-7): GAGVSQSPRYKVAKRGRDVALRCDSISGHVTLYWYRQTLGQGSEVLTYSQSDAQRDKSGRPSGRFSAERPERSVSTLKIQRTEQGDSAVYLCASSFWQAREDAQYFGPGTRLTVT.

Points on this clonotype: A junction boundary mismatches the germline segment, possibly from a read error. V is TRBV7-8 and J is TRBJ2-5, with D tentatively TRBD2 (6 bases). The CDR3 consists of 15 residues. Looked up from germline, CDR1 is SGHVS and CDR2 is FQNEAQ. The CDR3 is CASSHRTNARAPQYF. DNA of the CDR3: TGCGCCAGCAGCCACCGGACTAACGCGAGAGCCCCCCAGTACTTC.

The count of this clonotype is one. The conserved phenylalanine or tryptophan normally closing the CDR3 is absent here, so this likely arose from a read error. The chain has TRBV7-3 and TRBJ1-2; D ambiguous. Trimming took 5 bases from V and 10 from J, leaving 17 bases between them. The CDR3 has 13 amino acids. Germline CDR1 and CDR2: SGHTA and FQGTGA. The CDR3 nucleotides are TGTGCCAGCAGCCTAGGCCGTGCCGGTGACTACACCTAC. This translates into CASSLGRAGDYTY.

This clonotype was seen once. The rearrangement uses TRBV2 and TRBJ2-7; D is unresolved. The CDR3 sequence is 14 residues long. CDR1 is SNHLY, CDR2 FYNNEI, per germline. The DNA for the CDR3 is TGTGCCAGCAGTCCGACGTCGTTCTCCAACGAGCAGTACGTC. Protein product: CASSPTSFSNEQYV.

A single count supports this clonotype. The chain carries TRBV9 and TRBJ2-1, with a possible D match to TRBD2 (6 bases). The V end lost 3 bases, the J end lost 10 bases, and 23 bases lay between the germline ends. CDR1 and CDR2 from the germline V gene are SGDLS and YYNGEE. The CDR3 has 16 residues. This CDR3 reads CASSDSRGNGEDEQFF. CDR3 DNA: TGTGCCAGCAGCGATTCTCGGGGGAACGGGGAGGACGAGCAGTTCTTC.

The chain carries TRBV7-8 and TRBJ1-5; no clear D gene. V gave up 2 bases and J gave up 13 bases, with 15 bases separating them. Germline loops: CDR1 SGHVS, CDR2 FQNEAQ. The CDR3 contains 13 residues. CDR3 DNA: TGTGCCAGCAGCTTAACGGGAGATCAGGATCAGCATTTT. It codes for CASSLTGDQDQHF.